The 32 T cell receptor beta chains below were found in one sample sequenced in a study of blood T cell repertoires in COVID-19. Profiled with immunoSEQ multiplex PCR; TCRdb holds only in-frame clones, not every one. The sample holds hundreds of thousands of clones, approximately 87% seen once. Sequencing input: peripheral blood. The receptors derive from a woman in her 50s with acute or convalescent COVID-19.

The genes are TRBV3-1 (or the pseudogene TRBV3-2) and TRBJ2-3; 13 bases align to TRBD2. The CDR3 is 16 residues long. The V gene end was trimmed by 1 base and the J gene end by 7 bases; junction bases not matched to a gene: 5. In germline, CDR1 is LGHDT, CDR2 YNNKEL (reference sequence). In nucleotides, the CDR3 is TGTGCCAGCAGCCAAGGGAGGACTAGCGGGAGTTATACGCAGTATTTT. It codes for CASSQGRTSGSYTQYF.

This clone was seen just once. The V and J genes are TRBV6-2 or TRBV6-3 and TRBJ2-1; TRBD2 matches 8 bases. The CDR3 length is 16 residues. In germline, CDR1 is MNHEY, CDR2 SVGEGT. The V and J ends lost 0 bases and 2 bases, in that order; junction bases with no gene match: 3. CDR3 bases: TGTGCCAGCAGTTACTCGGGCGGGGGGCCCTACAATGAGCAGTTCTTC. Translated: CASSYSGGGPYNEQFF.

The chain carries TRBV11-2 and TRBJ2-7, with a weak D call TRBD1 (5 bases). V was clipped by 11 bases and J by 5 bases, with 16 bases between them. CDR3 length: 12 amino acids. The germline gives CDR1 SGHAT, CDR2 FQNNGV. The CDR3 loop reads CAVSQGTHEQYF. The DNA of the CDR3 is TGTGCCGTTTCTCAGGGAACCCACGAGCAGTACTTC.

The rearrangement links TRBV11-3 to TRBJ2-3; 8 bases line up with TRBD1. Trimming cost V 4 bases and J 0 bases; bases outside gene matches: 3. The CDR3 extends over 15 amino acids. Germline loops: CDR1 SGHNT, CDR2 YENEEA. The CDR3 loop is CASSSRTGSTDTQYF. The CDR3 DNA follows: TGTGCCAGCAGCTCGCGGACAGGGAGCACAGATACGCAGTATTTT.

The rearrangement links TRBV18 to TRBJ2-7, with D perhaps matching TRBD2 (5 bases). Germline V gene lookup returns CDR1 KGHSH and CDR2 LQKENI. The CDR3 spans 15 residues. The V gene lost 1 base and the J gene lost 5 bases, with 15 bases spanning the gap. In DNA, the CDR3 is TGTGCCAGCTCACCACAGCGGCGGGTGTCGGACGAGCAGTACTTC. It is translated as CASSPQRRVSDEQYF.

The CDR3 DNA reads TGTGCCAGCAGTTTTACGGGGATCGGTTACTCACCCCTCCACTTT. Its protein product is CASSFTGIGYSPLHF. The chain is built from TRBV27 and TRBJ1-6; D uncertain. Between the trimmed V and J ends, which lost 3 bases and 10 bases, there was a span of 16 bases. From germline, CDR1 is MNHEY and CDR2 SMNVEV (reference sequence). CDR3 size: 15 residues.

This clone was detected only a few times. This chain uses TRBV27 with TRBJ2-3; 8 bases line up with TRBD2. The V gene end was trimmed by 3 bases and the J gene end by 1 base; junction bases not matched to a gene: 3. CDR1 is MNHEY, CDR2 SMNVEV, per germline (reference sequence). The CDR3 has 15 residues. The CDR3 loop is CASSFQTSGTDTQYF. The CDR3, as DNA: TGTGCCAGCAGTTTCCAGACTAGCGGCACAGATACGCAGTATTTT.

The rearrangement joins TRBV5-1 to TRBJ2-7, with 10 nucleotides matching TRBD1. The V gene's germline CDR1 is SGHRS and CDR2 YFSETQ. V lost 0 bases and J lost 6; bases outside the gene matches: 3. The CDR3 has 14 residues. This CDR3 reads CASSLGTGGTEQYF. The CDR3 DNA reads as TGCGCCAGCAGCTTGGGGACAGGGGGTACCGAGCAGTACTTC.

The genes are TRBV19 and TRBJ1-5; tentatively, D is TRBD1 (6 bases). Trimming took 3 bases from V and 0 from J, leaving 15 bases between them. CDR1 and CDR2 (germline): LNHDA, SQIVND (reference sequence). The CDR3 loop spans 17 amino acids. The CDR3 DNA sequence: TGTGCCAGTAGTATCGAAGGGGGAGTCTTTAGCAATCAGCCCCAGCATTTT. This sequence encodes CASSIEGGVFSNQPQHF. Full variable domain (rest looked up from reference TRBV19 and TRBJ1-5): DGGITQSPKYLFRKEGQNVTLSCEQNLNHDAMYWYRQDPGQGLRLIYYSQIVNDFQKGDIAEGYSVSREKKESFPLTVTSAQKNPTAFYLCASSIEGGVFSNQPQHFGDGTRLSIL.

CDR3 region: CASNNPGRAPYEQYF. For the CDR3, the DNA is TGTGCCAGCAATAACCCCGGCAGGGCACCCTACGAGCAGTACTTC. The chain couples TRBV6-5 to TRBJ2-7; D is possibly TRBD1 (5 bases). The ends were cut back, 7 bases at V and 2 bases at J, with 18 bases in the middle. CDR1 is MNHEY, CDR2 SVGAGI, per germline. The CDR3 is 15 residues long.

The chain couples TRBV11-3 to TRBJ2-1, with D tentatively TRBD2 (7 bases). CDR1 and CDR2 from the germline V gene are SGHNT and YENEEA. The V end lost 5 bases, the J end lost 5 bases, and 16 bases lay between the germline ends. The CDR3 has 15 residues. DNA of the CDR3: TGTGCCAGCAGCGATAACGGGGGGCTCCACAATGAGCAGTTCTTC. It encodes CASSDNGGLHNEQFF.

The genes are TRBV9 and TRBJ2-4; tentative D call: TRBD2 (5 bases). Germline V gives CDR1 SGDLS, CDR2 YYNGEE. The CDR3 extends over 16 amino acids. Deletions cut 0 bases from V and 0 bases from J, with 10 bases between. The CDR3 DNA follows: TGTGCCAGCAGCGTAGGTTCAGGACTAGCCAAAAACATTCAGTACTTC. It translates to CASSVGSGLAKNIQYF.

The rearrangement uses TRBV4-3 and TRBJ2-3; weak D call: TRBD2 (5 bases). V gave up 2 bases and J gave up 8 bases, with 11 bases separating them. Germline V gene data show CDR1 as LGHNA and CDR2 as YSLEER. This CDR3 is 13 amino acids long. CDR3 loop: CASSQSSSRTQYF. The CDR3 DNA is TGCGCCAGCAGCCAATCTAGCAGCCGTACGCAGTATTTT.

The chain couples TRBV19 to TRBJ2-7; D call uncertain. Trimming cost V 7 bases and J 3 bases, with 10 bases left between them. The CDR3 totals 12 residues. CDR1 is LNHDA and CDR2 is SQIVND in the germline V gene (reference sequence). The CDR3 DNA follows: TGTGCCAGTACATCGAGTGGCTACGAGCAGTACTTC. Its protein is CASTSSGYEQYF.

The V gene is TRBV12-5, the J gene TRBJ2-5, with no clear D. CDR1 is LGHNT, CDR2 FRNRAP, per germline. The V end lost 2 bases, the J end lost 5 bases, and 9 bases lay between the germline ends. The CDR3 is made up of 13 amino acids. The CDR3 coding sequence is TGTGCTAGTGGTTTGTTTAGTGATGAGACCCAGTACTTC. It encodes CASGLFSDETQYF. Complete variable domain (other parts from reference TRBV12-5 and TRBJ2-5): DARVTQTPRHKVTEMGQEVTMRCQPILGHNTVFWYRQTMMQGLELLAYFRNRAPLDDSGMPKDRFSAEMPDATLATLKIQPSEPRDSAVYFCASGLFSDETQYFGPGTRLLVL.

This clone was recorded a few times. This chain joins TRBV3-1 (or the pseudogene TRBV3-2) and TRBJ2-7; possible D gene TRBD2, 6 bases. The CDR3 totals 15 residues. Trimming pared 4 bases from V and 0 bases from J, leaving 13 bases between. Looked up from germline, CDR1 is LGHDT and CDR2 is YNNKEL (reference sequence). The CDR3 loop is CASSPRQGGSYEQYF. For the CDR3, the DNA is TGTGCCAGCAGCCCGAGGCAGGGAGGCTCCTACGAGCAGTACTTC.

The rearrangement joins TRBV3-1 (or the pseudogene TRBV3-2) to TRBJ2-7, with D possibly being TRBD2 (6 bases). The V end lost 0 bases, the J end lost 4 bases, and 16 bases lay between the germline ends. Germline CDR1 reads LGHDT; CDR2 reads YNNKEL (reference sequence). The CDR3 loop spans 16 amino acids. CDR3 sequence: CASSQDLGEVMYEQYF. DNA of the CDR3: TGTGCCAGCAGCCAAGATTTGGGGGAGGTAATGTACGAGCAGTACTTC.

The rearrangement links TRBV5-1 to TRBJ1-2; TRBD1 aligns across 7 bases. V was clipped by 5 bases and J by 3 bases; unmatched bases: 4. The CDR3 is 13 amino acids. The germline V gene encodes CDR1 SGHRS and CDR2 YFSETQ. This chain's CDR3 is CASRFGTDYGYTF. The CDR3 DNA reads as TGCGCCAGCAGATTCGGGACAGACTATGGCTACACCTTC.

Concerning this clone itself: The sample has other DNA sequences that encode this CDR3 too. The chain is built from TRBV29-1 and TRBJ1-3; D gene unclear. V gave up 3 bases and J gave up 0 bases, with 6 bases separating them. The CDR3 runs 13 residues. Germline CDR1 SQVTM, CDR2 ANQGSEA. The CDR3 sequence: CSVDSGSGNTIYF. Here the CDR3 DNA reads TGCAGCGTTGATTCAGGCTCTGGAAACACCATATATTTT.

The chain uses TRBV4-1 and TRBJ2-1; 10 bases are a match to TRBD2. This CDR3 spans 16 amino acids. Looked up from germline, CDR1 is MGHRA and CDR2 is YSYEKL. The V and J ends lost 1 base and 8 bases, in that order; junction bases with no gene match: 8. CDR3 loop: CASSQALAGVGDEQFF. The CDR3 DNA sequence: TGCGCCAGCAGCCAAGCTCTAGCGGGAGTAGGAGATGAGCAGTTCTTC.

As regards this clone: The sample holds other DNA sequences that translate to the same CDR3. The gene calls are TRBV5-1 and TRBJ2-5, with a tentative D call TRBD2 (6 bases). The CDR3 loop spans 14 amino acids. Germline CDR1 SGHRS, CDR2 YFSETQ. V was pared by 0 bases and J by 1 base, with 7 bases between. The CDR3 protein is CASSLAGLQETQYF. The CDR3 nucleotides are TGCGCCAGCAGCTTGGCGGGACTCCAAGAGACCCAGTACTTC.

The rearrangement joins TRBV6-6 to TRBJ1-4, with D possibly being TRBD1 (5 bases). Germline V gives CDR1 MNHNY, CDR2 SVGAGI (reference sequence). Trimming left V 2 bases short and J 4 bases short, with 14 bases between. The CDR3 contains 16 residues. CDR3 residues: CASSYGAQLINEKLFF. The CDR3, as DNA: TGTGCCAGCAGTTACGGGGCTCAACTAATTAATGAAAAACTGTTTTTT.

This clone was observed once. The chain combines TRBV18 with TRBJ2-3; maybe TRBD1 (6 bases). CDR1 is KGHSH, CDR2 LQKENI, per germline. V gave up 2 bases and J gave up 2 bases, with 11 bases separating them. The CDR3 runs to 15 residues. CDR3 sequence reads: CASSPEQGVTDTQYF. CDR3 nucleotide sequence: TGTGCCAGCTCACCAGAACAGGGTGTCACAGATACGCAGTATTTT.

This chain connects TRBV4-3 to TRBJ2-5, with D maybe TRBD1 (6 bases). The CDR3 consists of 17 residues. Between the trimmed V and J ends, which lost 0 bases and 0 bases, there was a span of 14 bases. Germline CDR1 and CDR2: LGHNA and YSLEER. The CDR3 region has the DNA TGCGCCAGCAGCCAAGATGGGGGCGCCTCGTACCAAGAGACCCAGTACTTC. Protein sequence: CASSQDGGASYQETQYF.

The genes are TRBV6-5 and TRBJ1-6; D remains unclear. The CDR3 totals 13 residues. V was shortened by 6 bases and J by 7 bases, with 10 bases between the two germline ends. Germline V gene lookup returns CDR1 MNHEY and CDR2 SVGAGI. The CDR3 DNA follows: TGTGCCAGCAGAGGAGGGAGAAATTCACCCCTCCACTTT. Its protein is CASRGGRNSPLHF.

V gene TRBV29-1 combines with J gene TRBJ2-5; D is possibly TRBD2 (5 bases). This CDR3 is built from 15 residues. Per germline, CDR1 SQVTM and CDR2 ANQGSEA. V lost 8 bases and J 2 bases, leaving 21 bases between the germline ends. The CDR3 loop is CSYLGVALRQETQYF. In nucleotides, the CDR3 is TGCAGCTACCTGGGAGTAGCTCTTCGGCAAGAGACCCAGTACTTC. The variable domain in full, completed from reference TRBV29-1 and TRBJ2-5, reads SAVISQKPSRDICQRGTSLTIQCQVDSQVTMMFWYRQQPGQSLTLIATANQGSEATYESGFVIDKFPISRPNLTFSTLTVSNMSPEDSSIYLCSYLGVALRQETQYFGPGTRLLVL.

As for this clone: A much more abundant neighbour one base away suggests this may be a read error. Within the sample, other DNA sequences also encode this same CDR3. V gene TRBV5-4 combines with J gene TRBJ1-1; 7 bases match TRBD1. Germline trimming cut 5 bases from V and 4 bases from J; bases unmatched to any gene: 8. CDR1 SGHNT and CDR2 YYREEE come from the germline V gene (reference sequence). The CDR3 is made up of 14 amino acids. The CDR3 DNA reads TGTGCCAGCAGTTTGACAGGGTTGAGCACTGAAGCTTTCTTT. Translating gives CASSLTGLSTEAFF.

This clone has a handful of counts. CDR3 in amino acids: CASSQAPAPGLAGNTGELFF. The CDR3 DNA reads TGCGCCAGCAGCCAAGCCCCGGCTCCGGGACTAGCGGGTAACACCGGGGAGCTGTTTTTT. The chain employs TRBV4-1 and TRBJ2-2; 12 bases agree with TRBD2. The J segment lost 2 bases and the V segment lost 1 base, leaving 11 bases of the junction unmatched. Looked up from germline, CDR1 is MGHRA and CDR2 is YSYEKL. The CDR3 has 20 residues.

The chain joins TRBV11-2 to TRBJ1-6; D possibly corresponds to TRBD1 (6 bases). Germline V gene data show CDR1 as SGHAT and CDR2 as FQNNGV. The V end lost 4 bases, the J end lost 7 bases, and 17 bases lay between the germline ends. CDR3 length: 16 residues. The CDR3, as DNA: TGTGCCAGCAGCTACGGACAGCTGGCTAGGAATTCACCCCTCCACTTT. Protein: CASSYGQLARNSPLHF.

This chain connects TRBV11-3 to TRBJ2-5; 9 bases are a match to TRBD2. Germline V gives CDR1 SGHNT, CDR2 YENEEA. Losses at the gene ends were 1 base for V and 2 bases for J; bases not matched to a gene: 5. The CDR3 runs to 16 residues. In DNA, the CDR3 is TGTGCCAGCAGCTTAGGTAGCGGGGGCCCACAAGAGACCCAGTACTTC. This encodes CASSLGSGGPQETQYF. Full variable domain (rest looked up from reference TRBV11-3 and TRBJ2-5): EAGVVQSPRYKIIEKKQPVAFWCNPISGHNTLYWYLQNLGQGPELLIRYENEEAVDDSQLPKDRFSAERLKGVDSTLKIQPAELGDSAVYLCASSLGSGGPQETQYFGPGTRLLVL.

V is TRBV6-5 and J is TRBJ1-1, with D possibly matching TRBD1 (6 bases). Trimming took off 5 bases at V and 3 bases at J, with 13 bases between the two ends. This CDR3 comprises 14 residues. The germline CDR1 and CDR2 sequences are MNHEY and SVGAGI. CDR3 DNA sequence: TGTGCCAGCAGTATTGAGGGGGGGGACACTGAAGCTTTCTTT. This sequence encodes CASSIEGGDTEAFF.

The chain joins TRBV6-2 or TRBV6-3 to TRBJ1-1; unclear D gene. V lost 0 bases to trimming and J lost 0 bases, with 11 bases between them. The length of the CDR3 is 16 residues. Germline CDR1 is MNHEY and CDR2 is SVGEGT. CDR3 sequence reads: CASSYSQTGVNTEAFF. Here the CDR3 DNA reads TGTGCCAGCAGTTACTCGCAAACCGGGGTGAACACTGAAGCTTTCTTT.